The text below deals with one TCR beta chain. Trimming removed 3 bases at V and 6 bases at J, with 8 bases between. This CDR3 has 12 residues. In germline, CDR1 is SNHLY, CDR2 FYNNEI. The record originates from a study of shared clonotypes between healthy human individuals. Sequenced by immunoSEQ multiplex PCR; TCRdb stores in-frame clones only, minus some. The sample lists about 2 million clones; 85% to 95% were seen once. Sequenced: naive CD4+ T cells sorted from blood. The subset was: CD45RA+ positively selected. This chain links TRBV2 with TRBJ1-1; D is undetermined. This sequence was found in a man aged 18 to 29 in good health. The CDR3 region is CASSEASAEAFF. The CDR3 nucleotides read TGTGCCAGCAGTGAGGCAAGCGCTGAAGCTTTCTTT.